What follows are 10 T cell receptor beta chains derived from one specimen sequenced in a study of cytomegalovirus exposure and HLA in healthy donors. This PCR relied on a set of 60 Vbeta primers and 13 Jbeta primers. Sequencing used immunoSEQ multiplex PCR; TCRdb keeps in-frame clones, though not all of them. The table includes 250,000 to 350,000 clones, roughly 89% detected once. What was sequenced was PBMCs. All receptors derive from a man between 35 and 55 years old in good health and CMV-seropositive.

This chain joins TRBV7-9 and TRBJ2-1, with 9 positions matching TRBD1. The germline V gene has CDR1 SEHNR and CDR2 FQNEAQ (reference sequence). V gave up 1 base and J gave up 7 bases; unmatched junction bases: 14. This CDR3 comprises 18 residues. In DNA form, the CDR3 reads TGTGCCAGCAGCTTAGAGTATGTGGGGACAGGGTTAGTAAATGAGCAGTTCTTC. Its protein product is CASSLEYVGTGLVNEQFF.

The chain recombines TRBV4-3 with TRBJ1-1, with 9 bases identical to TRBD1. Losses at the gene ends were 4 bases for V and 4 bases for J; bases not matched to a gene: 7. The germline CDR1 and CDR2 sequences are LGHNA and YSLEER. The CDR3 consists of 15 residues. The CDR3 loop is CASSPMTGGFTEAFF. Written as DNA, the CDR3 is TGCGCCAGCAGCCCCATGACAGGGGGGTTCACTGAAGCTTTCTTT.

The chain is built from TRBV19 and TRBJ2-7; D perhaps matches TRBD1 (5 bases). The CDR3 consists of 15 residues. Germline lookup yields CDR1 LNHDA and CDR2 SQIVND (reference sequence). Trimming took 3 bases from V and 2 from J, leaving 14 bases between them. CDR3 loop: CASSIGQGLAYEQYF. DNA of the CDR3: TGTGCCAGTAGTATTGGTCAGGGCCTTGCCTACGAGCAGTACTTC.

The chain recombines TRBV2 with TRBJ2-6, with D possibly being TRBD2 (5 bases). Trimming left V 6 bases short and J 0 bases short, with 15 bases between. CDR1 and CDR2 from the germline V gene are SNHLY and FYNNEI. CDR3 length: 17 amino acids. The CDR3 DNA follows: TGTGCCAGCAGCCTGCGGGTTAGAAGCTCTGGGGCCAACGTCCTGACTTTC. It yields the protein CASSLRVRSSGANVLTF.

The chain uses TRBV9 and TRBJ2-3; 13 bases are a match to TRBD2. V trimming: 1 base; J trimming: 3 bases; junction bases outside the gene matches: 2. CDR3 size: 16 residues. Germline V gene lookup returns CDR1 SGDLS and CDR2 YYNGEE. The CDR3 DNA is TGTGCCAGCAGCGTAACTAGCGGGAGGGGGACAGATACGCAGTATTTT. This translates into CASSVTSGRGTDTQYF.

The CDR3 bases are TGTGCCAGCAGCCCTGACAGATTCCAAGAGACCCAGTACTTC. It specifies CASSPDRFQETQYF. The chain uses TRBV11-2 and TRBJ2-5; D possibly corresponds to TRBD1 (5 bases). Germline values: CDR1 SGHAT, CDR2 FQNNGV. The length of the CDR3 is 14 residues. With 5 bases removed from V and 1 base from J, the gap between germline ends came to 11 bases.

The genes are TRBV19 and TRBJ2-2, with 8 bases identical to TRBD2. Per the germline V gene, CDR1 is LNHDA and CDR2 is SQIVND (reference sequence). This CDR3 contains 14 residues. V was pared by 7 bases and J by 2 bases, with 3 bases of the junction left unmatched. CDR3 sequence reads: CASNLAGNTGELFF. CDR3 in DNA: TGTGCCAGTAACTTAGCGGGAAACACCGGGGAGCTGTTTTTT.

This rearrangement joins TRBV10-3 to TRBJ1-1, with no clear D. V dropped 2 bases and J dropped 4 bases, with 8 bases sitting between them. CDR1 is ENHRY and CDR2 is SYGVKD in the germline V gene. The CDR3 spans 13 residues. The CDR3 region is CAISEGPGTEAFF. Written as DNA, the CDR3 is TGTGCCATCAGTGAGGGGCCTGGCACTGAAGCTTTCTTT.

The chain couples TRBV7-3 to TRBJ2-7; 10 nucleotides line up with TRBD2. Germline-derived CDR1 and CDR2 are SGHTA and FQGTGA. The CDR3 spans 15 residues. J gave up 2 bases and V 5 bases, and 6 bases lay outside the gene matches. The CDR3 is CASSPGAGGTYEQYF. The CDR3 nucleotides read TGTGCCAGCAGCCCCGGAGCGGGAGGGACCTACGAGCAGTACTTC.

J is TRBJ1-2 and V is TRBV25-1; D perhaps matches TRBD1 (6 bases). CDR3 length: 13 residues. Trimming cost V 2 bases and J 2 bases, with 6 bases left between them. The germline V gene has CDR1 MGHDK and CDR2 SYGVNS. The CDR3 DNA sequence: TGTGCCAGCAGTGAAGGACAGAACTATGGCTACACCTTC. Its translation is CASSEGQNYGYTF.